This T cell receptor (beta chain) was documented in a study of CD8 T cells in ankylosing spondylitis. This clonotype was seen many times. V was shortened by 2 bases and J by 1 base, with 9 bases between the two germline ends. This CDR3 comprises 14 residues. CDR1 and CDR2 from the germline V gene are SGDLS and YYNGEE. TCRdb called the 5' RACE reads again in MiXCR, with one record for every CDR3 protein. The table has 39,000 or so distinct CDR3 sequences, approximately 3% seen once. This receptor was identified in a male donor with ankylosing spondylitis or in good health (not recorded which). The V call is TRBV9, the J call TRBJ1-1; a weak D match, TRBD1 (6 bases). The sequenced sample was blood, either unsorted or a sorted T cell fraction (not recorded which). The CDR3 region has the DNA TGTGCCAGCAGCGTTGGACAGAGGAACACTGAAGCTTTCTTT. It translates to CASSVGQRNTEAFF.